This T cell receptor beta chain was identified during a study of T cell repertoires in cytomegalovirus infection. Study-wide background: TCR beta signatures that were public indicated CMV infection and matching HLA type.

As to this clonotype: Its antigen remains unknown.

Study observations and caveats: HLA-C-restricted CMV-specific TCR beta clonotypes were dominant in the ex vivo response.

MiXCR, applied by TCRdb to the reads, yields one record per CDR3 protein. The sample contains nearly 70,000 distinct CDR3 sequences, more than 20% of which appear only once. Input material: PBMCs, sequenced either directly or after in vitro stimulation (not recorded which). The TCR sequence derives from a human donor in good health (CMV status not recorded). Some clones in this sample may be carry-over from other donors' samples.

The CDR3 DNA is TGCAGCCCAAGTGGGGGGGTAGCGGGAGGTTCCTACAATGAGCAGTTCTTC. This encodes CSPSGGVAGGSYNEQFF. The chain couples TRBV20-1 to TRBJ2-1, with 10 nucleotides matching TRBD2. The CDR3 extends over 17 amino acids. Per germline, CDR1 DFQATT and CDR2 SNEGSKA (reference sequence).